One and the same sample provided the 4 T cell receptor beta chains below, sequenced in a study of human T cells and chemical hapten exposure. MiXCR was run by TCRdb on the RACE reads, yielding one entry per CDR3 protein. The top ten clones hold over 1.5% of a sample with approximately 79,000 distinct CDR3 sequences, under 10% of them seen once. Sample time point: healthy volunteer bleed at 6 weeks. The study extracted total RNA from unfractionated whole blood. Source material: whole blood. The receptors originated from a male donor in good health. Some clones in this sample may be carry-over from other donors' samples.

The chain has TRBV7-6 and TRBJ2-1; 11 bases line up with TRBD2. Germline CDR1 reads SGHVS; CDR2 reads FNYEAQ. The length of the CDR3 is 16 residues. J was trimmed by 4 bases and V by 5 bases; bases with no gene match: 7. DNA of the CDR3: TGTGCCAGCAGCACCCCCCTAGCGGGAGGATACAATGAGCAGTTCTTC. Translation gives CASSTPLAGGYNEQFF. Looking up the rest from reference TRBV7-6 and TRBJ2-1 gives the full variable domain: GAGVSQSPRYKVTKRGQDVALRCDPISGHVSLYWYRQALGQGPEFLTYFNYEAQQDKSGLPNDRFSAERPEGSISTLTIQRTEQRDSAMYRCASSTPLAGGYNEQFFGPGTRLTVL.

This chain connects TRBV20-1 to TRBJ1-5; tentatively, D is TRBD1 (6 bases). The CDR3 extends over 15 amino acids. V lost 1 base and J 5 bases, leaving 15 bases between the germline ends. Germline V gene lookup returns CDR1 DFQATT and CDR2 SNEGSKA (reference sequence). The CDR3 here is CSARVGAGIHQPQHF. The CDR3 DNA reads as TGCAGTGCTAGAGTGGGGGCAGGGATCCATCAGCCCCAGCATTTT.

This clonotype was counted between two and nine times. The rearrangement uses TRBV7-2 and TRBJ2-1; TRBD2 might be the D (5 bases). The CDR3 has 15 residues. The V and J ends lost 5 bases and 6 bases respectively, with 17 bases between them. The germline V gene encodes CDR1 SGHTA and CDR2 FQGNSA. The CDR3 sequence: CASSPFEPSGNEQFF. CDR3 nucleotide sequence: TGTGCCAGCAGCCCATTCGAGCCCAGCGGCAATGAGCAGTTCTTC.

There are many counts of this clonotype. The gene calls are TRBV11-2 and TRBJ2-2; D remains unclear. From germline, CDR1 is SGHAT and CDR2 FQNNGV. V dropped 6 bases and J dropped 1 base, with 6 bases sitting between them. The CDR3 is made up of 13 amino acids. The CDR3 sequence: CASSWGNTGELFF. The DNA for the CDR3 is TGTGCCAGCAGTTGGGGGAACACCGGGGAGCTGTTTTTT. Together with reference TRBV11-2 and TRBJ2-2, the CDR3 gives the full variable domain: EAGVAQSPRYKIIEKRQSVAFWCNPISGHATLYWYQQILGQGPKLLIQFQNNGVVDDSQLPKDRFSAERLKGVDSTLKIQPAKLEDSAVYLCASSWGNTGELFFGEGSRLTVL.